The 11 T cell receptor beta chains reported below all come from one sample, sequenced in a study of blood T cell repertoires in COVID-19. Data came from immunoSEQ multiplex PCR; TCRdb stores just in-frame clones and leaves some out. Of 46,000 or so clones in the sample, over 85% are singletons; the top ten hold 19%. Sequencing was done on a sample of peripheral blood. The receptors here all came from a man in his sixties or seventies with active COVID-19.

In this sample, this clone turned up a few times. The chain has TRBV4-2 and TRBJ2-7; TRBD1 matches at 9 bases. The CDR3 runs to 19 residues. Germline CDR1 and CDR2: LGHNA and YNFKEQ. Trimming took 5 bases from V and 0 from J; bases not matched to a gene: 17. This CDR3 is CASSVNRGLGPRSSYEQYF. The CDR3 bases are TGTGCCAGCAGCGTCAACAGGGGGCTTGGGCCGCGAAGCTCCTACGAGCAGTACTTC.

The chain employs TRBV14 and TRBJ2-5, with TRBD2 matching 8 bases. CDR3 length equals 16 residues. With 0 bases clipped from V and 4 bases from J, the junction kept 7 bases outside the gene matches. In germline, CDR1 is SGHDN, CDR2 FVKESK. CDR3 amino acids: CASSQDLGLGAETQYF. The CDR3 coding sequence is TGTGCCAGCAGCCAAGATTTGGGACTAGGGGCAGAGACCCAGTACTTC.

Note on this clone: Its ends do not fully match the called genes, so a read error is possible. The rearrangement joins TRBV6-1 to TRBJ1-2; 9 bases map to TRBD1. The germline CDR1 and CDR2 sequences are MNHNS and SASEGT. The CDR3 runs 14 residues. CDR3 region: CASREDRGNYGYTF. DNA for the CDR3: TGTGCCAGCAGGGAAGACAGGGGGAACTATGGCTACACCTTC.

The chain employs TRBV5-1 and TRBJ2-1; D may be TRBD2 (5 bases). Germline V lookup: CDR1 SGHRS, CDR2 YFSETQ. This CDR3 is built from 15 residues. V shed 0 bases and J shed 6 bases, with 13 bases lying between them. CDR3 sequence: CASSLVDSSLNEQFF. CDR3 nucleotide sequence: TGCGCCAGCAGCTTGGTGGACTCCTCCCTCAATGAGCAGTTCTTC. The complete variable domain, with remaining parts taken from reference TRBV5-1 and TRBJ2-1, reads KAGVTQTPRYLIKTRGQQVTLSCSPISGHRSVSWYQQTPGQGLQFLFEYFSETQRNKGNFPGRFSGRQFSNSRSEMNVSTLELGDSALYLCASSLVDSSLNEQFFGPGTRLTVL.

This chain joins TRBV2 and TRBJ2-1; 8 bases agree with TRBD1. The germline V gene has CDR1 SNHLY and CDR2 FYNNEI. The trim removed 6 bases at V and 8 bases at J, leaving 12 bases unmatched. The CDR3 totals 15 residues. The CDR3: CASSRDRGRVDEQFF. As DNA, the CDR3 is TGTGCCAGCAGCAGAGACAGGGGCAGAGTCGATGAGCAGTTCTTC.

The chain recombines TRBV15 with TRBJ2-3; tentatively, D is TRBD2 (6 bases). This CDR3 has 17 amino acids. Germline values: CDR1 LNHNV, CDR2 YYDKDF (reference sequence). Trimming left V 3 bases short and J 6 bases short, with 22 bases between. The CDR3 bases are TGTGCCACCAGCAGGCCCTTGGGGGGAGACTCTCTCGATACGCAGTATTTT. It translates to CATSRPLGGDSLDTQYF.

The rearrangement joins TRBV5-1 to TRBJ2-2; D is possibly TRBD2 (7 bases). Germline values: CDR1 SGHRS, CDR2 YFSETQ. Between the trimmed V and J ends, which lost 0 bases and 6 bases, there was a span of 12 bases. This CDR3 is 15 amino acids long. The CDR3 protein is CASSLAGGFAGELFF. The CDR3 bases are TGCGCCAGCAGCTTGGCGGGGGGCTTCGCCGGGGAGCTGTTTTTT.

The chain employs TRBV18 and TRBJ2-7; a weak D match, TRBD2 (5 bases). The CDR3 sequence is 15 residues long. The V end lost 3 bases, the J end lost 1 base, and 13 bases lay between the germline ends. Per the germline V gene, CDR1 is KGHSH and CDR2 is LQKENI. CDR3 sequence reads: CASSPGDIPSYEQYF. CDR3 DNA: TGTGCCAGCTCACCCGGGGATATACCTTCCTACGAGCAGTACTTC.

The J gene is TRBJ1-4, the V gene TRBV28; 8 bases agree with TRBD1. This CDR3 comprises 14 residues. Trimming removed 4 bases from V and 10 bases from J; junction bases left unmatched: 8. From germline, CDR1 is MDHEN and CDR2 SYDVKM. CDR3 sequence (DNA): TGTGCCAGCAGTTCTCAGGGGGCGTTCAGAAAACTGTTTTTT. Encoded protein: CASSSQGAFRKLFF. Full variable domain (missing parts from reference TRBV28 and TRBJ1-4): DVKVTQSSRYLVKRTGEKVFLECVQDMDHENMFWYRQDPGLGLRLIYFSYDVKMKEKGDIPEGYSVSREKKERFSLILESASTNQTSMYLCASSSQGAFRKLFFGSGTQLSVL.

The chain carries TRBV3-1 (or the pseudogene TRBV3-2) and TRBJ2-1; perhaps TRBD2 as D (5 bases). V was clipped by 7 bases and J by 2 bases, with 15 bases between them. The germline CDR1 and CDR2 sequences are LGHDT and YNNKEL (reference sequence). The CDR3 is made up of 15 amino acids. The CDR3 is CASNPGGRTYNEQFF. In nucleotides, the CDR3 is TGTGCCAGCAACCCAGGTGGGAGAACCTACAATGAGCAGTTCTTC.

V gene TRBV18 combines with J gene TRBJ2-5; D call uncertain. Germline CDR1 and CDR2: KGHSH and LQKENI. The CDR3 is 14 amino acids. V lost 0 bases and J lost 6, with 11 bases in between. The CDR3 DNA reads TGTGCCAGCTCACCACCGGAGAGCGTGAAGACCCAGTACTTC. Translation: CASSPPESVKTQYF. Filled out from reference TRBV18 and TRBJ2-5, the complete variable domain reads NAGVMQNPRHLVRRRGQEARLRCSPMKGHSHVYWYRQLPEEGLKFMVYLQKENIIDESGMPKERFSAEFPKEGPSILRIQQVVRGDSAAYFCASSPPESVKTQYFGPGTRLLVL.